The TCR beta chain described here comes from a study of early T cells in non-severe SARS-CoV-2 infection. The germline gives CDR1 LGHNA, CDR2 YNFKEQ. The CDR3 loop spans 13 amino acids. Trimming left V 4 bases short and J 2 bases short, with 7 bases between. Attached unique molecular identifiers marked individual cDNA molecules. TCRdb itself ran the 5' RACE reads through MiXCR, one entry per CDR3 protein. Of 20,000 to 25,000 distinct CDR3 sequences listed, under 6% are singletons. The chain links TRBV4-2 to TRBJ2-3, with D possibly matching TRBD2 (5 bases). Input material: whole blood. The receptor's source is an adult who was a healthcare worker with PCR-confirmed SARS-CoV-2 infection or an uninfected control (not recorded which). The CDR3 bases are TGTGCCAGCAGCCCGACTACCACAGATACGCAGTATTTT. Amino acids: CASSPTTTDTQYF.